The 16 T cell receptor beta chains presented below share a single source sample, sequenced in a study of OX40 agonist ivuxolimab in advanced cancers. Using immunoSEQ multiplex PCR, the repertoire was profiled, and TCRdb retains in-frame clones only, with some absent. The sample lists some 50,000 clones; 85% to 90% were seen once. The sequencing used CD4+ or CD8+ T cells sorted from blood, collected in a trial of the OX40 agonist ivuxolimab. The receptors were sampled from an adult with an advanced solid tumor such as melanoma, head and neck, liver or kidney cancer.

V gene TRBV7-2 combines with J gene TRBJ2-3; D ambiguous. The length of the CDR3 is 16 residues. Germline V lookup: CDR1 SGHTA, CDR2 FQGNSA. With 5 bases removed from V and 0 bases from J, the gap between germline ends came to 15 bases. The CDR3 DNA sequence: TGTGCCAGCAGCCTGACTGGCCGTCCTAGCACAGATACGCAGTATTTT. Its translation: CASSLTGRPSTDTQYF.

This clone came up a few times. The chain carries TRBV27 and TRBJ2-2; D might be TRBD1 or TRBD2, each matching 5 bases. Trimming left V 7 bases short and J 7 bases short, with 13 bases between. Germline-derived CDR1 and CDR2 are MNHEY and SMNVEV (reference sequence). The CDR3 totals 13 residues. The CDR3 DNA reads TGTGCCAGCAAGGTGGGGGTTGGCGGGGAGCTGTTTTTT. It codes for CASKVGVGGELFF.

The chain is built from TRBV6-5 and TRBJ1-5; D is unresolved. CDR1 and CDR2 (germline): MNHEY, SVGAGI. Trimming pared 5 bases from V and 4 bases from J, leaving 15 bases between. The CDR3 is 15 residues long. The CDR3 here is CASSPQGGMNQPQHF. The CDR3, as DNA: TGTGCCAGCAGTCCCCAAGGAGGGATGAATCAGCCCCAGCATTTT.

This chain joins TRBV28 and TRBJ2-7; D uncertain. This CDR3 is 15 amino acids long. The V gene lost 4 bases and the J gene lost 2 bases, with 15 bases spanning the gap. Per germline, CDR1 MDHEN and CDR2 SYDVKM. In DNA, the CDR3 is TGTGCCAGCAGTTCCCTCCTGGGGTATGCCTACGAGCAGTACTTC. It translates to CASSSLLGYAYEQYF. Based on the CDR3 plus reference TRBV28 and TRBJ2-7, the full variable domain is DVKVTQSSRYLVKRTGEKVFLECVQDMDHENMFWYRQDPGLGLRLIYFSYDVKMKEKGDIPEGYSVSREKKERFSLILESASTNQTSMYLCASSSLLGYAYEQYFGPGTRLTVT.

The V gene is TRBV7-2, the J gene TRBJ2-2; TRBD2 matches at 13 bases. This CDR3 region has 17 residues. CDR1 and CDR2 (germline): SGHTA, FQGNSA. The V gene end was trimmed by 5 bases and the J gene end by 3 bases; junction bases not matched to a gene: 6. CDR3: CASSPGLAGVYTGELFF. Here the CDR3 DNA reads TGTGCCAGCAGCCCAGGACTAGCGGGGGTGTACACCGGGGAGCTGTTTTTT.

The gene calls are TRBV19 and TRBJ2-7; D is perhaps TRBD1 or TRBD2 (5 bases each). The CDR3 is 15 residues long. V was trimmed by 3 bases and J by 2 bases, leaving 14 bases between them. Germline assignment: CDR1 LNHDA and CDR2 SQIVND (reference sequence). The CDR3 coding sequence is TGTGCCAGTAGTATCGGTCTGGGGACCACCTACGAGCAGTACTTC. It yields the protein CASSIGLGTTYEQYF.

The chain joins TRBV19 to TRBJ2-1, with D perhaps matching TRBD1 (6 bases). Germline V CDR1 and CDR2: LNHDA, SQIVND (reference sequence). V was pared by 1 base and J by 6 bases, with 13 bases between. The CDR3 is made up of 15 amino acids. The CDR3 DNA reads as TGTGCCAGTAGTATAGGTGGACAGATATTCAATGAGCAGTTCTTC. Encoded protein: CASSIGGQIFNEQFF.

CDR3 DNA sequence: TGTGCCAGCAGCCAAGGGACGGGGGGCCCGTTGGTAGATACGCAGTATTTT. Its translation: CASSQGTGGPLVDTQYF. The rearrangement uses TRBV4-2 and TRBJ2-3; possibly TRBD2 for D (7 bases). This CDR3 has 17 amino acids. Trimming pared 1 base from V and 5 bases from J, leaving 19 bases between. In germline, CDR1 is LGHNA, CDR2 YNFKEQ.

This clone was counted a single time. The chain carries TRBV27 and TRBJ1-1; no firm D call. Between the trimmed V and J ends, which lost 5 bases and 1 base, there was a span of 14 bases. Germline values: CDR1 MNHEY, CDR2 SMNVEV (reference sequence). CDR3 length: 15 amino acids. CDR3: CASSPGTSGNTEAFF. The CDR3 DNA reads TGTGCCAGCAGTCCGGGCACTTCGGGGAACACTGAAGCTTTCTTT.

CDR3 nucleotide sequence: TGTGCCAGCAGCCCACCTCTGGGTCGAGGAGGGACCCAGTACTTC. It is translated as CASSPPLGRGGTQYF. The rearrangement joins TRBV7-9 to TRBJ2-5, with D tentatively TRBD2 (5 bases). The V gene lost 5 bases and the J gene lost 7 bases, with 20 bases spanning the gap. This CDR3 contains 15 residues. The germline V gene has CDR1 SEHNR and CDR2 FQNEAQ (reference sequence). Variable domain in full (rest from reference TRBV7-9 and TRBJ2-5): DTGVSQNPRHKITKRGQNVTFRCDPISEHNRLYWYRQTLGQGPEFLTYFQNEAQLEKSRLLSDRFSAERPKGSFSTLEIQRTEQGDSAMYLCASSPPLGRGGTQYFGPGTRLLVL.

The chain joins TRBV7-9 to TRBJ2-5; weak D call: TRBD2 (5 bases). Per the germline V gene, CDR1 is SEHNR and CDR2 is FQNEAQ (reference sequence). V was trimmed by 5 bases and J by 4 bases, leaving 14 bases between them. The CDR3 covers 14 residues. The CDR3 here is CASSRRTDIETQYF. CDR3 bases: TGTGCCAGCAGCAGGAGGACGGATATAGAGACCCAGTACTTC.

This chain links TRBV27 with TRBJ2-1; 8 bases agree with TRBD2. Germline-derived CDR1 and CDR2 are MNHEY and SMNVEV (reference sequence). Germline trimming cut 4 bases from V and 7 bases from J; bases unmatched to any gene: 6. The CDR3 length is 14 residues. The CDR3 here is CASSSSASGNEQFF. The DNA of the CDR3 is TGTGCCAGCAGTTCCAGCGCTAGCGGGAATGAGCAGTTCTTC.

CDR3 DNA sequence: TGTGCCAGCAGTGACTTTACAGGGTCAAGCTACAATGAGCAGTTCTTC. Its protein is CASSDFTGSSYNEQFF. The V gene is TRBV6-4, the J gene TRBJ2-1, with D perhaps matching TRBD1 (6 bases). Trimming stripped 1 base from V and 3 bases from J, with 13 bases between. Germline V CDR1 and CDR2: MRHNA, SNTAGT. The length of the CDR3 is 16 residues.

CDR3 coding DNA: TGTGCCAGCAGTGTTGGACAGGGGCCCACTGAGCAGTTCTTC. Protein sequence: CASSVGQGPTEQFF. The chain links TRBV6-1 to TRBJ2-1; 9 bases are shared with TRBD1. The V gene end was trimmed by 4 bases and the J gene end by 9 bases; junction bases not matched to a gene: 7. The length of the CDR3 is 14 residues. The germline CDR1 and CDR2 sequences are MNHNS and SASEGT.

There are a few counts of this clone. The V gene is TRBV23-1, the J gene TRBJ1-2; D is possibly TRBD1 (5 bases). TRBV23-1 is an open reading frame whose function is uncertain. This CDR3 comprises 13 residues. Trimming shortened V by 3 bases and J by 4 bases, and 9 bases separated the two germline ends. The CDR3 DNA sequence: TGCGCCAGCAGTCAGTGGGGCGCCTATGGCTACACCTTC. It is translated as CASSQWGAYGYTF.

This clone was detected only a few times. This chain connects TRBV5-5 to TRBJ1-5, with D possibly being TRBD1 (5 bases). This CDR3 comprises 16 residues. With 4 bases removed from V and 3 bases from J, the gap between germline ends came to 17 bases. Germline V gene data show CDR1 as SGHKS and CDR2 as YYEKEE (reference sequence). The CDR3 sequence: CASSPTPSGPNQPQHF. CDR3 sequence (DNA): TGTGCCAGCAGCCCCACCCCTTCAGGGCCCAATCAGCCCCAGCATTTT.